The 5 T cell receptor beta chains in this list originate from one sample, sequenced in a study of synovial regulatory T cells in juvenile arthritis. The method was immunoSEQ multiplex PCR; TCRdb's version includes in-frame clones alone and lacks a portion of them. The listing contains several thousand clones. The sample taken for sequencing was Treg cells from blood. Documented subset: remaining (HLA-DR-negative) circulating blood Treg cells. The receptor source for this set is a donor aged 2-29 years with juvenile idiopathic arthritis.

The chain employs TRBV2 and TRBJ2-7. The CDR3 covers 11 residues. No DNA sequence was recorded. In germline, CDR1 is SNHLY, CDR2 FYNNEI. The CDR3 reads CASSEGWEQYF.

The chain's CDR3 is CASSQSPNTGELFF. The rearrangement joins TRBV14 to TRBJ2-2; TCRdb picks TRBD2, but there is no DNA to check that call. The length of the CDR3 is 14 residues. DNA is not on record. Germline CDR1 SGHDN, CDR2 FVKESK.

The V call is TRBV19, the J call TRBJ2-1; TCRdb outputs TRBD2, but without DNA this stays unchecked. CDR3 size: 15 residues. DNA is not recorded here. Per germline, CDR1 LNHDA and CDR2 SQIVND (reference sequence). The CDR3 protein is CASSIRLAGNNEQFF.

This chain connects TRBV2 to TRBJ1-3; TCRdb calls TRBD1, which cannot be checked without DNA. The germline V gene has CDR1 SNHLY and CDR2 FYNNEI. CDR3 length equals 18 residues. This entry has no DNA. The CDR3 region is CASSAPSLGTGHGNTIYF.

CDR3 in amino acids: CASSLPPGAGVINEQFF. The chain recombines TRBV7-9 with TRBJ2-1; TCRdb proposes TRBD2, but this gene call is untestable without DNA. Germline V gene lookup returns CDR1 SEHNR and CDR2 FQNEAQ (reference sequence). The CDR3 sequence is 17 residues long. No DNA sequence is on record. The complete variable domain, with remaining parts taken from reference TRBV7-9 and TRBJ2-1, reads DTGVSQNPRHKITKRGQNVTFRCDPISEHNRLYWYRQTLGQGPEFLTYFQNEAQLEKSRLLSDRFSAERPKGSFSTLEIQRTEQGDSAMYLCASSLPPGAGVINEQFFGPGTRLTVL.